This T cell receptor (beta chain) was recovered during a study of T cells in Graves' hyperthyroidism and ophthalmopathy. Diagnosis rested on symptoms, serum thyroxine and TRAb, thyroid ultrasound, and orbital computed tomography. Germline values: CDR1 SGDLS, CDR2 YYNGEE. With 4 bases clipped from V and 6 bases from J, the junction kept 5 bases outside the gene matches. The length of the CDR3 is 14 residues. RNA transcripts served as the template for amplifying TCR beta CDR3 regions. HTBI primers were employed in a first-round RT-PCR of the TCR CDR3. Each CDR3 protein is one row after TCRdb ran MiXCR on the multiplex PCR reads. The sample includes approximately 720,000 distinct CDR3 sequences, over 15% of them seen just once.

Sequencing was performed on blood. The chain has TRBV9 and TRBJ2-3; 10 bases agree with TRBD1. This receptor was taken from a woman aged 45-60 years with Graves' hyperthyroidism that later progressed to Graves' ophthalmopathy. The CDR3 DNA is TGTGCCAGCAGCTCGACAGGGGGCTTGGATACGCAGTATTTT. It specifies CASSSTGGLDTQYF. Looking up the rest from reference TRBV9 and TRBJ2-3 gives the full variable domain: DSGVTQTPKHLITATGQRVTLRCSPRSGDLSVYWYQQSLDQGLQFLIQYYNGEERAKGNILERFSAQQFPDLHSELNLSSLELGDSALYFCASSSTGGLDTQYFGPGTRLTVL.